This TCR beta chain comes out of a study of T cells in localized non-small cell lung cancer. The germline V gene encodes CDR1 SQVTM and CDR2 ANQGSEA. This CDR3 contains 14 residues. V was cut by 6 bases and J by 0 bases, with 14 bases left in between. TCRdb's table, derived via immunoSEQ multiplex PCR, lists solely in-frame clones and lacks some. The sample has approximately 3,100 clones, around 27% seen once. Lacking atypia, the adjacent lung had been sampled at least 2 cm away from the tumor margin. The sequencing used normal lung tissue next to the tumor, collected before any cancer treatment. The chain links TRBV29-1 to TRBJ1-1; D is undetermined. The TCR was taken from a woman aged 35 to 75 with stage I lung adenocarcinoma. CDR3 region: CSVNSRSMNTEAFF. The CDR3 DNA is TGCAGCGTCAACTCCAGGTCCATGAACACTGAAGCTTTCTTT.